The clone carrying this T cell receptor beta chain came up a few times. Its antigen remains unidentified. V lost 0 bases and J 10 bases, leaving 19 bases between the germline ends. CDR1 and CDR2 (germline): MGHRA, YSYEKL. This CDR3 contains 17 residues. The sample originates from a study of T cells in Graves' hyperthyroidism and ophthalmopathy. Amplified TCR beta CDR3 regions derived from RNA transcripts. Using the HTBI primer set, a first-round RT-PCR was run on the TCR CDR3. TCRdb called the multiplex PCR reads again in MiXCR, with one record for every CDR3 protein. The profile covers under 450,000 distinct CDR3 sequences, with 15% to 17% appearing a single time and roughly 7.7% taken by the ten largest. Study-level results: Ophthalmopathy cases were set apart from stable hyperthyroidism by a 13 V-J model.

What was sequenced was blood. The receptor was isolated from a woman aged 18-29 years with Graves' hyperthyroidism. The chain combines TRBV4-1 with TRBJ1-6, with D possibly being TRBD1 (5 bases). In nucleotides, the CDR3 is TGCGCCAGCAGCCAAGATCGGGGGAAGACGTTACGCTCACCCCTCCACTTT. Its protein product is CASSQDRGKTLRSPLHF.